This TCR beta chain was observed in a study of blood T cell repertoires in COVID-19. Germline CDR1 SGHDN, CDR2 FVKESK. Trimming removed 4 bases at V and 1 base at J, with 12 bases between. The CDR3 is 15 amino acids. Sequencing used immunoSEQ multiplex PCR; TCRdb keeps in-frame clones, though not all of them. The repertoire includes about 150,000 clones, over 80% of them detected once, and less than 6% sits in the top ten. The origin of this receptor is a woman aged 50 to 60 who had been exposed to COVID-19. The genes are TRBV14 and TRBJ2-3, with D perhaps TRBD2 (6 bases). Input material: PBMCs or T cells enriched from blood (not recorded which). The CDR3 region is CASSPRGTGTDTQYF. CDR3 bases: TGTGCCAGCAGCCCTCGAGGGACTGGCACAGATACGCAGTATTTT.